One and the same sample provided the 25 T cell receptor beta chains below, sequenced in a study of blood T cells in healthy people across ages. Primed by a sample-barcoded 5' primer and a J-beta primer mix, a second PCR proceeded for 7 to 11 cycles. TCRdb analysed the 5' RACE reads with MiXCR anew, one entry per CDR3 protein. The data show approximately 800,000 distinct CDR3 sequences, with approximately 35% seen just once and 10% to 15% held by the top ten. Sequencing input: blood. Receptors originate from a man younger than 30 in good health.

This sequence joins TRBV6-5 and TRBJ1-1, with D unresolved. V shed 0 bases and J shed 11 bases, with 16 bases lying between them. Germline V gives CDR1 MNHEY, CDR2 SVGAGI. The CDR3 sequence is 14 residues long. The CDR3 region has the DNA TGTGCCAGCAGTTACTCGAATGGCAGGAGGCAGGCTTTCTTT. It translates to CASSYSNGRRQAFF.

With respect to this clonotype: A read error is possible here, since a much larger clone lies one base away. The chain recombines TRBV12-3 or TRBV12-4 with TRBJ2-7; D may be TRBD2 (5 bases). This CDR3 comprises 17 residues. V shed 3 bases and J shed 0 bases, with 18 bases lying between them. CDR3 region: CASSLGSTEIISYEQYF. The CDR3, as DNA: TGTGCCAGCAGTTTGGGGAGTACAGAAATAATCTCCTACGAGCAGTACTTC.

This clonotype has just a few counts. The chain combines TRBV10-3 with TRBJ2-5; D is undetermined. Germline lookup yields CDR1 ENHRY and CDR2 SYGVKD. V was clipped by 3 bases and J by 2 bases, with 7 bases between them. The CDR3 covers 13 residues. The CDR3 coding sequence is TGTGCCATCAGTGAATACCAGCAAGAGACCCAGTACTTC. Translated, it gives CAISEYQQETQYF.

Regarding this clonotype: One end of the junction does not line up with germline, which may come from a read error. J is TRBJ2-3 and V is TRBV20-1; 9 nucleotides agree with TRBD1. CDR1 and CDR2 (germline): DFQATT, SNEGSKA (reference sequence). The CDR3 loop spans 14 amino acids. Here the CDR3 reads CSASSGTGPDTQDF. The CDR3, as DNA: TGCAGTGCGAGTAGTGGGACAGGGCCCGATACGCAGGATTTT.

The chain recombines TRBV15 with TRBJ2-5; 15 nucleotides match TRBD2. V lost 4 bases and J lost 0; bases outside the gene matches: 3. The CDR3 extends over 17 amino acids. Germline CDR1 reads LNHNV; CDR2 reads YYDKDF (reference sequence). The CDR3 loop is CATSMGLAGGYQETQYF. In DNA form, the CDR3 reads TGTGCCACCAGCATGGGACTAGCGGGGGGTTACCAAGAGACCCAGTACTTC.

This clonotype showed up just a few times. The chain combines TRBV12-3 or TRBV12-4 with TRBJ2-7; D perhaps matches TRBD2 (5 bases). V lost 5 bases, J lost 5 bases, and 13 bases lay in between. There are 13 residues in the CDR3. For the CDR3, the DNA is TGTGCCAGCAGTGTAGAGGGTACGGACGAGCAGTACTTC. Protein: CASSVEGTDEQYF.

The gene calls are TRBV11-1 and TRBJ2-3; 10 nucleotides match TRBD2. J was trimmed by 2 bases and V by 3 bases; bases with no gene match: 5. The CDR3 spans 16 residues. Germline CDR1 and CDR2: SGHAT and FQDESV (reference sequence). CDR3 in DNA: TGTGCCAGCAGCTTTGTAGCGGGGGGCCTCACAGATACGCAGTATTTT. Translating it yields CASSFVAGGLTDTQYF.

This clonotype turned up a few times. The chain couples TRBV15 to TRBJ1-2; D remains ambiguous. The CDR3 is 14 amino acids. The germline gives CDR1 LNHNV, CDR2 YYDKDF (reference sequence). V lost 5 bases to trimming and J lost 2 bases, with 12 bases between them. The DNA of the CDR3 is TGTGCCACCAGCGTCGGGAGGTCAAACTATGGCTACACCTTC. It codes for CATSVGRSNYGYTF. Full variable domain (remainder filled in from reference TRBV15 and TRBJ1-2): DAMVIQNPRYQVTQFGKPVTLSCSQTLNHNVMYWYQQKSSQAPKLLFHYYDKDFNNEADTPDNFQSRRPNTSFCFLDIRSPGLGDTAMYLCATSVGRSNYGYTFGSGTRLTVV.

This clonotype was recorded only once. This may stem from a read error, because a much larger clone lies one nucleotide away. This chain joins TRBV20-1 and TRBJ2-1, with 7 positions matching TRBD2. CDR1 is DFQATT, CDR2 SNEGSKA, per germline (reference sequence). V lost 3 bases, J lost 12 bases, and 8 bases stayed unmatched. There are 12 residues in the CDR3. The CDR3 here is CSARWGGSGQFF. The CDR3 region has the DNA TGCAGTGCTAGGTGGGGGGGTTCAGGGCAGTTCTTC.

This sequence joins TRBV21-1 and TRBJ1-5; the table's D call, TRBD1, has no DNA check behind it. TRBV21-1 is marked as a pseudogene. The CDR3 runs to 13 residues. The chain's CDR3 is CASSKARDQPQHF. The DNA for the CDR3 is TGTGCCAGCAGCAAAGCCAGGGATCAGCCCCAGCATTTT.

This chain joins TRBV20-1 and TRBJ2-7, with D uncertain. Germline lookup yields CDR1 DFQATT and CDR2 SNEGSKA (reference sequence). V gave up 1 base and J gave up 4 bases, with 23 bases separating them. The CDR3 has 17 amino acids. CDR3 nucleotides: TGCAGTGCTAGAGGAGTGGGATACCTCCAAGGAAGATACGAGCAGTACTTC. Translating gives CSARGVGYLQGRYEQYF.

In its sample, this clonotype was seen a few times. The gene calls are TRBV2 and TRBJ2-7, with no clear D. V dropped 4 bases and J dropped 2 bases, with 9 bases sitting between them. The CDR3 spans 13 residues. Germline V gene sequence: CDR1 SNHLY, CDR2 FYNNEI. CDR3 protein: CASSAPLPYEQYF. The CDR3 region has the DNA TGTGCCAGCAGTGCCCCTCTCCCCTACGAGCAGTACTTC.

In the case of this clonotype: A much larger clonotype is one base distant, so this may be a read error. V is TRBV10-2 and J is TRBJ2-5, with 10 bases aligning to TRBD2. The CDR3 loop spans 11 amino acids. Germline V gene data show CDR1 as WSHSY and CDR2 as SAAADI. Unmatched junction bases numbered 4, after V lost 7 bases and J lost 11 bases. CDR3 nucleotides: TGCGCCAGCAATCTAGCGGGAGAGCAGTACTTC. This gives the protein CASNLAGEQYF.

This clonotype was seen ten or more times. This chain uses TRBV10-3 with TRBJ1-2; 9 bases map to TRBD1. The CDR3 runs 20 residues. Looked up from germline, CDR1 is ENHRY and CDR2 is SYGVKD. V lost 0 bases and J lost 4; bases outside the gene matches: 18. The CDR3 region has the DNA TGTGCCATCAGTGAGTCCCCGGGGGGGACAGGGAAGAAGGGATCCTATGGCTACACCTTC. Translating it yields CAISESPGGTGKKGSYGYTF.

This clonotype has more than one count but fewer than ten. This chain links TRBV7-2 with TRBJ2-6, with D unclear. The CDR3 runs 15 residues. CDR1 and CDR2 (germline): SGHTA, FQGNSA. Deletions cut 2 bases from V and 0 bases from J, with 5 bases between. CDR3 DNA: TGTGCCAGCAGCTTACGGAGCTCTGGGGCCAACGTCCTGACTTTC. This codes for CASSLRSSGANVLTF.

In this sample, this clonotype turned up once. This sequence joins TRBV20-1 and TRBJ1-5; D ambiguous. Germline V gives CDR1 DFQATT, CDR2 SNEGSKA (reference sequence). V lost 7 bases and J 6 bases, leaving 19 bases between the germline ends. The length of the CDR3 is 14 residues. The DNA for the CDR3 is TGCAGTGTTAGTAGGACTGCCTCGGCTCAGCCCCAGCATTTT. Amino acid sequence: CSVSRTASAQPQHF.

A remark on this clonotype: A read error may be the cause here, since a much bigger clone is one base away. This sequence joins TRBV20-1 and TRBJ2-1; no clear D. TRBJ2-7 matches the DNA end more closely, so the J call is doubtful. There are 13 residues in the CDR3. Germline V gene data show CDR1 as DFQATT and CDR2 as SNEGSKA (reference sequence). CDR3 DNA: TGCAGTGCTAGAGAAAAGGGCTACAATGAGCAGTACTTC. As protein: CSAREKGYNEQYF.

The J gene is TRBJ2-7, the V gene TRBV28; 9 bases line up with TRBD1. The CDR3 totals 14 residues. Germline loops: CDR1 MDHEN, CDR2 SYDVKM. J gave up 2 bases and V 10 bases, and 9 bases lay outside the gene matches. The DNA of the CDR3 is TGTGCCATCCGAACTCGACAGGGGGCCTACGAGCAGTACTTC. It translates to CAIRTRQGAYEQYF.

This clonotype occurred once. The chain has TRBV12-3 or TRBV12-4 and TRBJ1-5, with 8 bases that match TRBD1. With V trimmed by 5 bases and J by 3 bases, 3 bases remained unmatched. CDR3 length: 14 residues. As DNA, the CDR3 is TGTGCCAGCAGTAGGACAGGGTTCAATCAGCCCCAGCATTTT. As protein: CASSRTGFNQPQHF.

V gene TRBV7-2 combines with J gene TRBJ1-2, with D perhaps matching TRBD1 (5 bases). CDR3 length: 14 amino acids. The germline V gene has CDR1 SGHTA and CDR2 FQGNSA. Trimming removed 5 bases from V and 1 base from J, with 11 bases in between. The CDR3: CASSEGHNNYGYTF. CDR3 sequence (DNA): TGTGCCAGCAGCGAAGGACATAATAACTATGGCTACACCTTC.

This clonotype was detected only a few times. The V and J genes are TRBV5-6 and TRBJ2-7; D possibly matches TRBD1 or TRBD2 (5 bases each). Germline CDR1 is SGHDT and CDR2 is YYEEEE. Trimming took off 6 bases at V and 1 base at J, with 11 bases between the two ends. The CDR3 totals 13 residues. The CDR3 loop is CASTVGRSYEQYF. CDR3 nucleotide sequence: TGTGCCAGCACAGTGGGACGGTCCTACGAGCAGTACTTC.

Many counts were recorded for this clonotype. The CDR3 sequence: CASSIGGFYGYTF. CDR3 nucleotides: TGTGCCAGCAGTATAGGAGGATTCTATGGCTACACCTTC. J is TRBJ1-2 and V is TRBV12-3 or TRBV12-4, with D hard to call. The ends were cut back, 5 bases at V and 4 bases at J, with 11 bases in the middle. The CDR3 loop spans 13 amino acids.

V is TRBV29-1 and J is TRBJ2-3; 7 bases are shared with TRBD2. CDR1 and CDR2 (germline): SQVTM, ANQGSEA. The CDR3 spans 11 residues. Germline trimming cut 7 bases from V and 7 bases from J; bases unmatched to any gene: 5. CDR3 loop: CSEKSGNTQYF. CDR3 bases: TGCAGCGAGAAAAGCGGGAATACGCAGTATTTT.

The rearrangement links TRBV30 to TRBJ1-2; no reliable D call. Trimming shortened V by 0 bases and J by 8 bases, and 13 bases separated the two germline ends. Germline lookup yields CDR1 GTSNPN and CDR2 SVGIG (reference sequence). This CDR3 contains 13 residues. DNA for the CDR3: TGTGCCTGGAGTGTACTTCGTGGCAGGGGCTACACCTTC. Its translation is CAWSVLRGRGYTF.

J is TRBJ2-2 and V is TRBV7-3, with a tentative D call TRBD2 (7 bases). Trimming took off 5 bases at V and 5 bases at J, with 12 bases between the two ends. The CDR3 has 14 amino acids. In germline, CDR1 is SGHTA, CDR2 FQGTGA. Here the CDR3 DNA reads TGTGCCAGCAGCCCTAGCGGACAGACCGGGGAGCTGTTTTTT. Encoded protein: CASSPSGQTGELFF.